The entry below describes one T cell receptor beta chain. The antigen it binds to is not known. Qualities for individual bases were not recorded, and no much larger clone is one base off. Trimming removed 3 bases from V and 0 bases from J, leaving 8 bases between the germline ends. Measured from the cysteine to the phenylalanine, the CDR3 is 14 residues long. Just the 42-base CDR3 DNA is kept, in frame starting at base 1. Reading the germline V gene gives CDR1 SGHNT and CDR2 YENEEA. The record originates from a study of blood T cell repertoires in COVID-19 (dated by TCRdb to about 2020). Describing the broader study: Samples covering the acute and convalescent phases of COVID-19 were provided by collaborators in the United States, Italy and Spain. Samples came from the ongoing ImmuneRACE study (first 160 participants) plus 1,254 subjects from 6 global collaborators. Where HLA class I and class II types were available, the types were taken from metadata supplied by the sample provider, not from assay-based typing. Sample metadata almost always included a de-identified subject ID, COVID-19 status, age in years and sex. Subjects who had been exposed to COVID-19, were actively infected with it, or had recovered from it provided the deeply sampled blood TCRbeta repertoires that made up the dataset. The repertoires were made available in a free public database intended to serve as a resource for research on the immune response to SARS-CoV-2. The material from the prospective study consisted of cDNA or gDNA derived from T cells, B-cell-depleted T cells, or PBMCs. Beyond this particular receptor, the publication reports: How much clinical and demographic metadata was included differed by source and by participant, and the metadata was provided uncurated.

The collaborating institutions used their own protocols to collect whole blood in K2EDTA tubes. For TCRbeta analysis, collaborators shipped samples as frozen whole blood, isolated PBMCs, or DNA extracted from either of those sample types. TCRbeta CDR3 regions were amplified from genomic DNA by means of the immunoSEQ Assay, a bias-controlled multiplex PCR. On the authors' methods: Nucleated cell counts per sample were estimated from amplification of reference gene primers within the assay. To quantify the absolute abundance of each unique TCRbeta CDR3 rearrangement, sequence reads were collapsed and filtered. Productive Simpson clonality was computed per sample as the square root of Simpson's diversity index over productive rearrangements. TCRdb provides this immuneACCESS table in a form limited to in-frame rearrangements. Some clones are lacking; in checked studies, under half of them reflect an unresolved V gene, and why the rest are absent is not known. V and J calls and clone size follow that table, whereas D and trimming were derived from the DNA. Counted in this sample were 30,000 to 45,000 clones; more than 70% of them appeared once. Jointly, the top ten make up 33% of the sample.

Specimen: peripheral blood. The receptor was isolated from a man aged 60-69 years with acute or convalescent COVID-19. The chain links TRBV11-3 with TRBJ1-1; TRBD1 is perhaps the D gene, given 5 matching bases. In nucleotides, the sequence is TGTGCCAGCAGCTTGGGGCGACTGAACACTGAAGCTTTCTTT. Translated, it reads CASSLGRLNTEAFF.